This T cell receptor (beta chain) came from a study of vaccination and CD4 T cells after COVID-19. Study as a whole: Participants were vaccinated with two doses, given as either BNT162b2 or mRNA-1273 vaccine. Cultures serving as controls received a peptide pool (CEFX or HIV-1 Nef) or no peptide.

As to this clonotype: Its antigen is not known. This is likely a read error, given that the CDR3 carries no conserved phenylalanine or tryptophan at its end. It is unclear where the CDR3 begins or ends on the DNA, so no DNA is shown, and the CDR3 is as TCRdb lists it.

Oncomine TCR Beta short-read sequencing was applied to DNA from cultured CD4+ T cells. TCRdb processed the PCR reads anew with MiXCR; each CDR3 protein has one entry. The sample holds about 11,000 distinct CDR3 sequences, approximately 50% seen once. Germline V gives CDR1 SQVTM, CDR2 ANQGSEA. The CDR3 is 9 amino acids long, termini counted. The treatment is: roughly 10-day PBMC culture with coronavirus spike peptide pools or control peptides (ViraFEST assay). The receptor was derived from a human donor who had recovered from COVID-19. Sequencing was done on a sample of CD4+ T cells from blood, cultured in vitro. The chain links TRBV29-1 to TRBJ2-1; no check of the table's D call, TRBD2, against the DNA was made. The CDR3 sequence: CSVEGSGFL.